These 27 T cell receptor beta chains originate from one sample sequenced in a study of regulatory T cells in long-lasting Graves disease. The time point here: newly diagnosed GD, antithyroid drugs for less than 3 months. There was RNA extracted from PBMCs, and the TCR library was made from it. Sequencing libraries for TCR beta were prepared with iRepertoire HTBI primers and Arm-PCR of CDR3 regions. Via MiXCR, TCRdb re-called the multiplex PCR reads, giving one row per CDR3 protein. The table records about 450,000 distinct CDR3 sequences, approximately 16% of them present only once. The data were also submitted as part of a second study, on T cells in Graves' hyperthyroidism and ophthalmopathy.

The material sequenced was peripheral blood mononuclear cells (PBMCs), taken at new diagnosis, from a patient treated with antithyroid drugs. All receptors come from a young woman with Graves disease.

This clonotype was observed many times. The chain joins TRBV7-8 to TRBJ2-1, with D perhaps TRBD1 (6 bases). The germline V and J ends were trimmed by 5 bases and 8 bases, with 19 bases remaining between them. The CDR3 loop spans 15 amino acids. Germline values: CDR1 SGHVS, CDR2 FQNEAQ. CDR3 sequence reads: CASSDSDSTMDEQFF. The CDR3 region has the DNA TGTGCCAGCAGCGACTCGGACAGCACGATGGATGAGCAGTTCTTC. The full variable domain, with the rest looked up from reference TRBV7-8 and TRBJ2-1, is GAGVSQSPRYKVAKRGQDVALRCDPISGHVSLFWYQQALGQGPEFLTYFQNEAQLDKSGLPSDRFFAERPEGSVSTLKIQRTQQEDSAVYLCASSDSDSTMDEQFFGPGTRLTVL.

The sample holds many counts of this clonotype. CDR3 DNA: TGTGCCAGCAGCTTAGCCCCCGGGGCCAATAATGAAAAACTGTTTTTT. Translated, it gives CASSLAPGANNEKLFF. This sequence joins TRBV11-2 and TRBJ1-4; D perhaps matches TRBD1 (5 bases). The CDR3 is 16 residues long. The V gene lost 1 base and the J gene lost 4 bases, with 13 bases spanning the gap. The germline CDR1 and CDR2 sequences are SGHAT and FQNNGV.

This clonotype came up many times. The rearrangement uses TRBV11-1 and TRBJ2-1; the D is unclear. This CDR3 spans 14 amino acids. The V end lost 3 bases, the J end lost 12 bases, and 18 bases lay between the germline ends. Germline V lookup: CDR1 SGHAT, CDR2 FQDESV (reference sequence). In DNA form, the CDR3 reads TGTGCCAGCAGCTTGAATGCGGTTCAAAGTGGGCAGTTCTTC. This encodes CASSLNAVQSGQFF.

This sequence joins TRBV29-1 and TRBJ2-5; D is undetermined. Germline assignment: CDR1 SQVTM and CDR2 ANQGSEA. Trimming took off 7 bases at V and 0 bases at J, with 9 bases between the two ends. The CDR3 is 12 amino acids. The CDR3, as DNA: TGCAGCGCCGGCCAGGACCAAGAGACCCAGTACTTC. Its protein is CSAGQDQETQYF.

This clonotype was counted many times. The chain joins TRBV7-2 to TRBJ2-7, with TRBD1 matching over 9 bases. The CDR3 covers 15 residues. Germline V CDR1 and CDR2: SGHTA, FQGNSA. The ends lost 3 bases at V and 2 bases at J; junction bases unmatched: 5. CDR3 nucleotide sequence: TGTGCCAGCAGCTTTTCCGGGACAGGGACCTACGAGCAGTACTTC. The encoded protein is CASSFSGTGTYEQYF.

V is TRBV5-1 and J is TRBJ2-7; tentative D call: TRBD2 (6 bases). CDR1 and CDR2 from the germline V gene are SGHRS and YFSETQ. The CDR3 has 14 amino acids. V lost 5 bases, J lost 0 bases, and 12 bases lay in between. Here the CDR3 DNA reads TGCGCCAGCAGTCCCGGGAGTCCCTCCTACGAGCAGTACTTC. Translating gives CASSPGSPSYEQYF.

This clonotype was seen only a few times. The chain employs TRBV9 and TRBJ2-1; D unclear. V was clipped by 0 bases and J by 2 bases, with 9 bases between them. CDR1 and CDR2 (germline): SGDLS, YYNGEE. The CDR3 is made up of 15 amino acids. The CDR3: CASSVGRIPYNEQFF. For the CDR3, the DNA is TGTGCCAGCAGCGTAGGAAGAATCCCCTACAATGAGCAGTTCTTC.

This clonotype was observed many times. The chain is built from TRBV2 and TRBJ1-5; tentatively, D is TRBD1 (6 bases). From germline, CDR1 is SNHLY and CDR2 FYNNEI. Between the trimmed V and J ends, which lost 3 bases and 5 bases, there was a span of 17 bases. This CDR3 region has 16 residues. As DNA, the CDR3 is TGTGCCAGCAGTGAGCGGGGGGGGCGACTAGATCAGCCCCAGCATTTT. This sequence encodes CASSERGGRLDQPQHF.

This clonotype was found many times. This chain links TRBV6-1 with TRBJ2-7; 8 bases fit TRBD1. The length of the CDR3 is 13 residues. The germline gives CDR1 MNHNS, CDR2 SASEGT. V lost 5 bases to trimming and J lost 5 bases; unmatched junction nucleotides: 5. This CDR3 is CASSRDRWNEQYF. CDR3 sequence (DNA): TGTGCCAGCAGTCGGGACAGGTGGAACGAGCAGTACTTC.

This clonotype was found many times. This chain joins TRBV12-3 or TRBV12-4 and TRBJ2-3, with 8 bases matching TRBD2. CDR3 length equals 16 residues. V lost 5 bases and J lost 3; bases outside the gene matches: 10. For the CDR3, the DNA is TGTGCCAGCAGTCGCCACAGCGGGAGTAAGACAGATACGCAGTATTTT. Its translation is CASSRHSGSKTDTQYF.

The V call is TRBV19, the J call TRBJ2-1; TRBD2 is a possible D gene (6 bases). Trimming pared 3 bases from V and 0 bases from J, leaving 6 bases between. The CDR3 loop spans 14 amino acids. From germline, CDR1 is LNHDA and CDR2 SQIVND (reference sequence). CDR3 amino acids: CASSIGSSYNEQFF. The CDR3 DNA reads TGTGCCAGTAGTATCGGGAGCTCCTACAATGAGCAGTTCTTC.

V and J are TRBV7-9 and TRBJ2-5; TRBD1 might be the D (6 bases). CDR3 length: 15 residues. V lost 5 bases and J lost 5, with 18 bases in between. Germline V gives CDR1 SEHNR, CDR2 FQNEAQ (reference sequence). CDR3 coding DNA: TGTGCCAGCAGCCACAGGGATATTCGTGCGGAGACCCAGTACTTC. Residues: CASSHRDIRAETQYF.

CDR3 DNA: TGCGCCAGCAGCCATGACAGGGGGTTTGCAGATACGCAGTATTTT. Translation: CASSHDRGFADTQYF. The J gene is TRBJ2-3, the V gene TRBV4-1, with 9 bases matching TRBD1. Per the germline V gene, CDR1 is MGHRA and CDR2 is YSYEKL. The J segment lost 4 bases and the V segment lost 3 bases, leaving 5 bases of the junction unmatched. This CDR3 has 15 residues.

The rearrangement uses TRBV3-1 and TRBJ1-5; D is ambiguous. The V gene's germline CDR1 is LGHDT and CDR2 YNNKEL (reference sequence). The CDR3 is 15 amino acids. V lost 1 base and J 2 bases, leaving 9 bases between the germline ends. The CDR3 DNA follows: TGTGCCAGCAGCCAAGTGGAGGGAGGCAATCAGCCCCAGCATTTT. Translated, it gives CASSQVEGGNQPQHF.

The chain uses TRBV2 and TRBJ2-1, with D possibly TRBD2 on 5 matching bases. CDR1 is SNHLY, CDR2 FYNNEI, per germline. This CDR3 is built from 15 residues. V dropped 5 bases and J dropped 7 bases, with 18 bases sitting between them. Written as DNA, the CDR3 is TGTGCCAGCAGTTTCGCGGGTTTCTCTCTAAATGAGCAGTTCTTC. Translating gives CASSFAGFSLNEQFF. Together with reference TRBV2 and TRBJ2-1, the CDR3 gives the full variable domain: EPEVTQTPSHQVTQMGQEVILRCVPISNHLYFYWYRQILGQKVEFLVSFYNNEISEKSEIFDDQFSVERPDGSNFTLKIRSTKLEDSAMYFCASSFAGFSLNEQFFGPGTRLTVL.

This clonotype was seen a few times. V and J are TRBV29-1 and TRBJ2-7; a weak D match, TRBD2 (6 bases). The length of the CDR3 is 13 residues. V dropped 6 bases and J dropped 1 base, with 13 bases sitting between them. Germline V CDR1 and CDR2: SQVTM, ANQGSEA. CDR3 in amino acids: CSVKSGGSYEQYF. DNA for the CDR3: TGCAGCGTCAAAAGTGGAGGGTCCTACGAGCAGTACTTC.

As to this clonotype: Mismatch with germline at one junction end may stem from a read error. The chain carries TRBV7-9 and TRBJ2-6; a weak D match, TRBD1 (5 bases). The germline CDR1 and CDR2 sequences are SEHNR and FQNEAQ (reference sequence). The CDR3 is 14 amino acids. The CDR3 spells CASSFISGANVPTF. In nucleotides, the CDR3 is TGTGCCAGCAGCTTTATCTCTGGGGCCAACGTCCCGACTTTC.

This clonotype has ten or more counts. Likely a read error: the CDR3 ends without its conserved phenylalanine or tryptophan. The rearrangement links TRBV20-1 to TRBJ1-1; 8 nucleotides match TRBD1. V lost 6 bases, J lost 1 base, and 4 bases stayed unmatched. Germline assignment: CDR1 DFQATT and CDR2 SNEGSKA (reference sequence). The CDR3 covers 13 residues. As DNA, the CDR3 is TGCAGTGCCCCGGGACAGGCGAACACTGAAGCTTTCTGT. This codes for CSAPGQANTEAFC.

This clonotype was picked up a small number of times. The chain links TRBV19 to TRBJ2-1; TRBD2 agrees at 12 bases. CDR1 is LNHDA, CDR2 SQIVND, per germline (reference sequence). Losses at the gene ends were 6 bases for V and 8 bases for J; bases not matched to a gene: 8. The CDR3 has 15 residues. The CDR3 spells CASRQTSGSMYEQFF. CDR3 DNA sequence: TGTGCCAGTAGGCAGACTAGCGGGAGTATGTATGAGCAGTTCTTC.

This clonotype has ten or more counts. The chain carries TRBV20-1 and TRBJ2-5; 11 positions agree with TRBD2. The germline V gene has CDR1 DFQATT and CDR2 SNEGSKA (reference sequence). The CDR3 is made up of 17 amino acids. Trimming removed 3 bases from V and 2 bases from J; junction bases left unmatched: 11. The CDR3 loop is CSASNPRTSGSQETQYF. DNA of the CDR3: TGCAGTGCTAGTAACCCACGGACTAGCGGGTCGCAAGAGACCCAGTACTTC.

This clonotype came up many times. V and J are TRBV10-3 and TRBJ2-1, with TRBD2 identical over 10 bases. Germline values: CDR1 ENHRY, CDR2 SYGVKD. Losses at the gene ends were 3 bases for V and 7 bases for J; bases not matched to a gene: 3. This CDR3 contains 14 residues. The CDR3 is CAISELAGPNEQFF. The CDR3 nucleotides read TGTGCCATCAGTGAACTAGCGGGGCCGAATGAGCAGTTCTTC.

Ten or more counts support this clonotype. This rearrangement joins TRBV28 to TRBJ1-2; no clear D. This CDR3 spans 14 amino acids. V was cut by 2 bases and J by 0 bases, with 7 bases left in between. Germline CDR1 is MDHEN and CDR2 is SYDVKM. The CDR3 loop is CASSLPTPNYGYTF. The CDR3 DNA sequence: TGTGCCAGCAGTTTACCCACCCCTAACTATGGCTACACCTTC.

On this clonotype: A much larger clone differs from this one at a single base, so this may be a read error. The chain uses TRBV30 and TRBJ2-6, with D possibly matching TRBD1 (5 bases). The CDR3 extends over 13 amino acids. Germline V gene sequence: CDR1 GTSNPN, CDR2 SVGIG (reference sequence). CDR3 protein: CAWRRTGANVRTF. CDR3 nucleotide sequence: TGTGCCTGGCGCCGTACTGGGGCCAACGTCCGGACTTTC.

This clonotype was seen many times. The rearrangement links TRBV4-2 to TRBJ2-7; D possibly corresponds to TRBD2 (5 bases). The CDR3 length is 14 residues. From germline, CDR1 is LGHNA and CDR2 YNFKEQ. V was pared by 6 bases and J by 0 bases, with 12 bases between. The CDR3: CASSREMSSYEQYF. The CDR3 bases are TGTGCCAGCAGTAGGGAGATGAGCTCCTACGAGCAGTACTTC.

This clonotype came up many times. J is TRBJ1-1 and V is TRBV27; weak D call: TRBD1 (5 bases). V was clipped by 1 base and J by 8 bases, with 8 bases between them. There are 12 residues in the CDR3. CDR1 and CDR2 from the germline V gene are MNHEY and SMNVEV (reference sequence). CDR3 sequence (DNA): TGTGCCAGCAGTTTATTGCAGGGAGAAGCTTTCTTT. Translating it yields CASSLLQGEAFF.

Remarks on this clonotype: A much larger clone sits a single nucleotide away, making a read error possible. The V and J genes are TRBV11-2 and TRBJ2-7, with D tentatively TRBD1 or TRBD2 (5 bases each). This CDR3 comprises 15 residues. From germline, CDR1 is SGHAT and CDR2 FQNNGV. CDR3 region: CASSRLRGLTYERYF. As DNA, the CDR3 is TGTGCCAGCAGCCGACTCCGGGGCCTCACCTACGAGCGGTACTTC.

This clonotype has a count of ten or more. The chain uses TRBV7-2 and TRBJ2-7; 13 bases line up with TRBD2. V lost 3 bases to trimming and J lost 5 bases; unmatched junction nucleotides: 1. Germline CDR1 and CDR2: SGHTA and FQGNSA. The CDR3 spans 14 residues. The DNA of the CDR3 is TGTGCCAGCAGCTTCGGACTAGCGGGAGACGAGCAGTACTTC. Translated, it gives CASSFGLAGDEQYF.